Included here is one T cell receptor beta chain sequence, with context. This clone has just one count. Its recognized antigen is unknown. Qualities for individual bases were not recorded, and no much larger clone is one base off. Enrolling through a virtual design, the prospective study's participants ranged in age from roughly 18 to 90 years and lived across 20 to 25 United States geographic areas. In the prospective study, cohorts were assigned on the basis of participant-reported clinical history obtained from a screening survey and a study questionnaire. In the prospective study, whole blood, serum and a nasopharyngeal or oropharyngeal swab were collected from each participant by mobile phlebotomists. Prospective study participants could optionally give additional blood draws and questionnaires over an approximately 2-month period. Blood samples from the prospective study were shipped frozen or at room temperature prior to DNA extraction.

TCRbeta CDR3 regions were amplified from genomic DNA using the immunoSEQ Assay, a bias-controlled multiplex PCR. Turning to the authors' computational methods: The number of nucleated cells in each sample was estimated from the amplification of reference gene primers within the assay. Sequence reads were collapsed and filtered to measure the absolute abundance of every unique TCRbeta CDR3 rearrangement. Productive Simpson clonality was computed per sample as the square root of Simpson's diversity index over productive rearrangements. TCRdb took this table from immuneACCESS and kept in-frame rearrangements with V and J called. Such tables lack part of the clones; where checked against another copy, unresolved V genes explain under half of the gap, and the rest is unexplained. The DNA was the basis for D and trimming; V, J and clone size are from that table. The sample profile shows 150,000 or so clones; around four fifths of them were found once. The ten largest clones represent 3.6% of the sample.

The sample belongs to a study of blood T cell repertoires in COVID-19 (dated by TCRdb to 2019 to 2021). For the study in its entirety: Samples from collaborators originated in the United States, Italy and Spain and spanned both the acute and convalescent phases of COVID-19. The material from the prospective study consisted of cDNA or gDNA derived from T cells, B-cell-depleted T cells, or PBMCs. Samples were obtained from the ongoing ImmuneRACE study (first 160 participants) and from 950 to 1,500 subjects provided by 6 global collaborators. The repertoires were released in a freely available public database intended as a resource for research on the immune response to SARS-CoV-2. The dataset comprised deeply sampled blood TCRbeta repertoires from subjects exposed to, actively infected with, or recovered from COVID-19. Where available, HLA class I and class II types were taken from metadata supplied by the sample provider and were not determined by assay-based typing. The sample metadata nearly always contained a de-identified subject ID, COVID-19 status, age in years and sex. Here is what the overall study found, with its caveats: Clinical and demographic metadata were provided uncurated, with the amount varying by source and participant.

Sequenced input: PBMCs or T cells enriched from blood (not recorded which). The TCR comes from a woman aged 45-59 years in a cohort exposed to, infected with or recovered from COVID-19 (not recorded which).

The CDR3 is CASSASPGTGYTDTQYF. The nucleotide sequence is TGTGCCAGCAGTGCCTCCCCTGGGACAGGGTACACAGATACGCAGTATTTT. Recombination connected TRBV7-9 to TRBJ2-3; TRBD1 aligns with 9 central bases. The germline V and J ends show losses of 6 bases and 2 bases respectively, and no gene match explains 12 bases of the junction. From its cysteine to its phenylalanine, the CDR3 spans 17 amino acids. Kept here is only the CDR3 DNA, which spans 51 bases and is read in frame from base 1. The CDR1 and CDR2 encoded by the germline V gene (reference sequence) are SEHNR and FQNEAQ.